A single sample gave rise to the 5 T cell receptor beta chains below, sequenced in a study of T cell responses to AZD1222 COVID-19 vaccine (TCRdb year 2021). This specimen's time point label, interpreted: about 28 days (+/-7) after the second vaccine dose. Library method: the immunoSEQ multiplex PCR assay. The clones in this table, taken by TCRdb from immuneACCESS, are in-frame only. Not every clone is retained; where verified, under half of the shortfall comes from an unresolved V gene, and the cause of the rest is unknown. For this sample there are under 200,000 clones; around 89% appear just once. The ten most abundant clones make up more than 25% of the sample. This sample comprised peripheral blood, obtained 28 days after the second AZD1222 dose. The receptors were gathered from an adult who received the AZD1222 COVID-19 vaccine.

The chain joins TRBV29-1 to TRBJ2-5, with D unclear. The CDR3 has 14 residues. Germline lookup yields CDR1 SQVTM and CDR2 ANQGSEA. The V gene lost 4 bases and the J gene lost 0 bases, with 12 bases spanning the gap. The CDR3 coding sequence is TGCAGCGTTGCCCCAGAATCCAACCAAGAGACCCAGTACTTC. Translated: CSVAPESNQETQYF.

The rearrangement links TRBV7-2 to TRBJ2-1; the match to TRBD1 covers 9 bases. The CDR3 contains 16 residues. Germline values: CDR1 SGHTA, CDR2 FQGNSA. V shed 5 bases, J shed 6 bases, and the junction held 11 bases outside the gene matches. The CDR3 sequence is CASSARGQGGGNEQFF. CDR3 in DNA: TGTGCCAGCAGCGCGCGGGGACAGGGAGGGGGCAATGAGCAGTTCTTC.

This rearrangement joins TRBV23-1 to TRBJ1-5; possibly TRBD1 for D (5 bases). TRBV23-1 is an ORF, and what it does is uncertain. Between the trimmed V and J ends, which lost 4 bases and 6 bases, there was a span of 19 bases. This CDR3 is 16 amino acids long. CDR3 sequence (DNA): TGCGCCAGCAGTCGGGTCGTCCCCTCAGGGAGTCAGCCCCAGCATTTT. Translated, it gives CASSRVVPSGSQPQHF.

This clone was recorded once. As DNA, the CDR3 is TGTGCCAGCAGTTACCCCGCCAACACCGGGGAGCTGTTTTTT. Its translation: CASSYPANTGELFF. The V call is TRBV6-5, the J call TRBJ2-2, with D unclear. V shed 2 bases and J shed 2 bases, with 6 bases lying between them. Germline lookup yields CDR1 MNHEY and CDR2 SVGAGI. This CDR3 has 14 residues.

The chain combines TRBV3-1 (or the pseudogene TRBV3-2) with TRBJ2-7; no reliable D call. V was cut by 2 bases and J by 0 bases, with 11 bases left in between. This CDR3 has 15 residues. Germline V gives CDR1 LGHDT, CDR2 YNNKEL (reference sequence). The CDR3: CASSQRPLSSYEQYF. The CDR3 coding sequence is TGTGCCAGCAGCCAAAGGCCGCTCAGCTCCTACGAGCAGTACTTC.